These T cell receptor beta chains were read from a single sample in a study of T cell changes during pregnancy in multiple sclerosis. Sequencing was performed with immunoSEQ multiplex PCR; in TCRdb, only in-frame clones are kept and a portion is missing. The data contain 55,000 to 70,000 clones, 85% to 95% of them singletons. Sequences were derived from CD8+ T cells from peripheral blood mononuclear cells, sampled in the third trimester of pregnancy. Every receptor here comes from a female donor in good health, enrolled as a control in a pregnancy study. Both conserved end residues are part of each CDR3. A D gene is named only where the DNA matches it firmly. Not every row has a clone size; where given, it reads once, few, many or a size class.

NA	15	NA	TRBJ1-5	TRBV7-9	TGTGCCAGCAGCTTGGATGGGGGGTCAGCTCAGCCCCAGCATTTT	CASSLDGGSAQPQHF
NA	17	TRBD1	TRBJ1-1	TRBV5-4	TGTGCCAGCAGCGTACCGGGACAGGGGACCTTGAACACTGAAGCTTTCTTT	CASSVPGQGTLNTEAFF
NA	15	NA	TRBJ1-2	TRBV7-9	TGTGCCAGCAGCACCTCCGGAGGGGGGGATTATGGCTACACCTTC	CASSTSGGGDYGYTF
few	14	NA	TRBJ1-1	TRBV5-6	TGTGCCAGCAGCTTGGACAGTGCGAACACTGAAGCTTTCTTT	CASSLDSANTEAFF
NA	16	NA	TRBJ1-4	TRBV6-6	TGTGCCAGCAGACCTCAGGGGCCCCTGTACAATGAAAAACTGTTTTTT	CASRPQGPLYNEKLFF
NA	13	NA	TRBJ2-5	TRBV6-4	TGTGCCAGCTCCCAGGGCCCCGGAGAGACCCAGTACTTC	CASSQGPGETQYF
NA	16	NA	TRBJ1-2	TRBV9	TGTGCCAGCAGCGAGGGCCTGGGGGGGGATAACTATGGCTACACCTTC	CASSEGLGGDNYGYTF
NA	14	TRBD2	TRBJ2-5	TRBV28	TGTGCCAGTAGCGGGGCTAGCGGGCAAGAGACCCAGTACTTC	CASSGASGQETQYF
NA	15	NA	TRBJ1-1	TRBV10-3	TGTGCCATCAGTGAGTCGGACGGGGGAACGGGTGAAGCTTTCTTT	CAISESDGGTGEAFF
NA	15	NA	TRBJ2-7	TRBV5-6	TGTGCCAGCAGCTTGGCCAGCGAGAATGCCTACGAGCAGTACTTC	CASSLASENAYEQYF
NA	15	TRBD1	TRBJ2-7	TRBV6-1	TGTGCCAGCAGTGGAAGGACAGGTGATTACTACGAGCAGTACTTC	CASSGRTGDYYEQYF
NA	15	NA	TRBJ2-7	TRBV6-1	TGTGCCAGCAGTGAACCATGGGGAGGAACCTACGAGCAGTACTTC	CASSEPWGGTYEQYF
NA	13	NA	TRBJ1-2	TRBV27	TGTGCCAGCAGTTTAGCAGGGGCCAATGGCTACACCTTC	CASSLAGANGYTF
NA	13	NA	TRBJ2-7	TRBV5-6	TGTGCCAGCAGCTCCCAGGGTGGCTACGAGCAGTACTTC	CASSSQGGYEQYF
NA	19	TRBD1	TRBJ2-2	TRBV9	TGTGCCAGCAGCGTAGGAGGGACAGGGGGCGTCACGAACACCGGGGAGCTGTTTTTT	CASSVGGTGGVTNTGELFF
NA	17	TRBD2	TRBJ2-2	TRBV5-4	TGTGCCAGCAGCTTGGCCCCGACTAGCGGGGACACCGGGGAGCTGTTTTTT	CASSLAPTSGDTGELFF
few	13	TRBD1	TRBJ1-5	TRBV30	TGTGCCTGGAGTGTGGCAGGGGGTCAGCCCCAGCATTTT	CAWSVAGGQPQHF
NA	16	NA	TRBJ2-2	TRBV9	TGTGCCAGCAGCGCAAGGGGCCCACGAGGCACCGGGGAGCTGTTTTTT	CASSARGPRGTGELFF
once	17	NA	TRBJ1-2	TRBV27	TGTGCCAGCAGTCCCACCCCCCCCAGGGGCGAATACTATGGCTACACCTTC	CASSPTPPRGEYYGYTF
NA	15	TRBD1	TRBJ1-5	TRBV6-1	TGTGCCAGCAGCGAGGGGACAGGGTTAGGTCAGCCCCAGCATTTT	CASSEGTGLGQPQHF